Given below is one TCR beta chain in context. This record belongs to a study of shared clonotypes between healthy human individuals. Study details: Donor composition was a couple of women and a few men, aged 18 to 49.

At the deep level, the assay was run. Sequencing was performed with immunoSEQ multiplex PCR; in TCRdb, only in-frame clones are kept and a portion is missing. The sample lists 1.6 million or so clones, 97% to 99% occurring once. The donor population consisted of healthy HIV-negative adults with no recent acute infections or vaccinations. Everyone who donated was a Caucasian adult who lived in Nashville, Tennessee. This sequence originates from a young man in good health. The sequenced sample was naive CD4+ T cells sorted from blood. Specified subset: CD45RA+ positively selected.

For the CDR3, the DNA is TGCAGTGCTAAGAATAAAGAGACCCAGTACTTC. Its protein is CSAKNKETQYF. This chain connects TRBV20-1 to TRBJ2-5; D remains unclear. Germline values: CDR1 DFQATT, CDR2 SNEGSKA (reference sequence). Deletions cut 4 bases from V and 3 bases from J, with 6 bases between. The length of the CDR3 is 11 residues.